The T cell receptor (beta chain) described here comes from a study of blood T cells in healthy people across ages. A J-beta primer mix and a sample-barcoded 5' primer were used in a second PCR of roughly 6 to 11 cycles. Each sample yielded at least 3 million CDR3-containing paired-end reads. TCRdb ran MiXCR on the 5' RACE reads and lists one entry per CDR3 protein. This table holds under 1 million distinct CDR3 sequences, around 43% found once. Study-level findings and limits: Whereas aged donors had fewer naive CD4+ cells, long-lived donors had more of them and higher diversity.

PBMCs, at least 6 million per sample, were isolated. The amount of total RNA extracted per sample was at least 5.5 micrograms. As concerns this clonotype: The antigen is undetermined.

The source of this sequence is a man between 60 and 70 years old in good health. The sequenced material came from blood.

The CDR3 spells CASQTTNEKLFF. Here the CDR3 DNA reads TGTGCCAGCCAAACAACTAATGAAAAACTGTTTTTT. V usage is TRBV7-6 and J usage is TRBJ1-4; D unresolved. V lost 8 bases and J lost 0, with 4 bases in between. The CDR3 extends over 12 amino acids. From germline, CDR1 is SGHVS and CDR2 FNYEAQ.